This T cell receptor beta chain emerged from a study of OX40 agonist ivuxolimab in advanced cancers. Only in-frame clones appear in the TCRdb table, and some are missing; sequencing was by immunoSEQ multiplex PCR. Among approximately 70,000 clones listed, approximately 80% were seen once. Germline-derived CDR1 and CDR2 are MNHEY and SVGAGI. CDR3 length equals 15 residues. V lost 1 base to trimming and J lost 0 bases, with 7 bases between them. The material sequenced was CD4+ or CD8+ T cells sorted from blood, taken in a trial of the OX40 agonist ivuxolimab. The TCR originated in an adult with an advanced solid tumor such as melanoma, head and neck, liver or kidney cancer. The genes are TRBV6-5 and TRBJ1-3; no definite D call. The chain's CDR3 is CASSYYSSSGNTIYF. The CDR3 nucleotides read TGTGCCAGCAGTTACTACAGTAGCTCTGGAAACACCATATATTTT.